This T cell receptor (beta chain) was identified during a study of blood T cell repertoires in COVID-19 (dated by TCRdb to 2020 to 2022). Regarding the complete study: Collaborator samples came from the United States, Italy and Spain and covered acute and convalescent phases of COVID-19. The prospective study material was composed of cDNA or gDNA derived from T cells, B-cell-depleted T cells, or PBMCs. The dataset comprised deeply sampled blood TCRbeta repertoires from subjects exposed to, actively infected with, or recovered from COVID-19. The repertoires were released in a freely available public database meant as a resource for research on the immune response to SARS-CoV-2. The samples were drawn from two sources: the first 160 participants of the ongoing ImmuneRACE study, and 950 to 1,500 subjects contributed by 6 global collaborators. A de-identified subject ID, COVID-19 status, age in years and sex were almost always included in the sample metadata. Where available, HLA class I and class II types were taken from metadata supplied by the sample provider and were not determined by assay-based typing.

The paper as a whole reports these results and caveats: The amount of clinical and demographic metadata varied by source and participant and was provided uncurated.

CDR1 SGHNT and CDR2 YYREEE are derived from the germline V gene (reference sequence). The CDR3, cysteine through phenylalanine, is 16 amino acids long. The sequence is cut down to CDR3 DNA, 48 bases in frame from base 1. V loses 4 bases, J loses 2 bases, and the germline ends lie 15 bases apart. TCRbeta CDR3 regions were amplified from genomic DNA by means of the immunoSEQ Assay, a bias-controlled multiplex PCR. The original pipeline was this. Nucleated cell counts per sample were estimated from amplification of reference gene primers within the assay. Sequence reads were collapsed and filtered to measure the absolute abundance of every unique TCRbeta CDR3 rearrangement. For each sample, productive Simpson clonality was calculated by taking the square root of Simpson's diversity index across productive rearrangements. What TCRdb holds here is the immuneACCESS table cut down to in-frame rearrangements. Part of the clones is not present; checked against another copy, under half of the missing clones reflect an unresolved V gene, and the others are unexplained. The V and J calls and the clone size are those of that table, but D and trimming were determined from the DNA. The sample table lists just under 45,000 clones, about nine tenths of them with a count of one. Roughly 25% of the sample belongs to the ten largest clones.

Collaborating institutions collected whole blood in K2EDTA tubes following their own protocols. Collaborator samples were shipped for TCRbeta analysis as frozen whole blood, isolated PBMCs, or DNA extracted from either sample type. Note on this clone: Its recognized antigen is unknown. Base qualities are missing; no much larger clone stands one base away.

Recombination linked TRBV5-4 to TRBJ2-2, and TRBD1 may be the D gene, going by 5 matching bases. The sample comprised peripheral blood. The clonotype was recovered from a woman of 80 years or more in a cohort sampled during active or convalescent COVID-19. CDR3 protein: CASSADNTINTGELFF. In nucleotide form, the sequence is TGTGCCAGCAGCGCGGACAACACCATTAACACCGGGGAGCTGTTTTTT.